This record covers a single T cell receptor beta chain. The antigen remains unidentified. The assay was immunoSEQ multiplex PCR, and TCRdb's table has in-frame clones only and misses some. Among roughly 62,000 clones, roughly 91% were seen once, and the ten largest hold about 2.2%. The data were taken from a study of cytomegalovirus exposure and HLA in healthy donors. Study-wide background: A later analysis reported the same platform for the 95 to 150 validation repertoires and the approximately 720 first-cohort repertoires.

Study conclusions and caveats: Reports indicated that the classifier achieved high specificity and sensitivity in diagnosing cytomegalovirus status. The authors enumerated 164 TCR beta chains as linked to cytomegalovirus.

Unmatched junction bases numbered 3, after V lost 2 bases and J lost 1 base. The CDR3 length is 14 residues. CDR1 SQVTM and CDR2 ANQGSEA come from the germline V gene. This chain uses TRBV29-1 with TRBJ1-1; 8 bases match TRBD1. The receptor comes from a woman aged 30 to 39 in good health and CMV-seronegative. Sequencing was performed on PBMCs. The CDR3 spells CSVENGQGNTEAFF. The CDR3 DNA follows: TGCAGCGTTGAAAACGGACAGGGGAACACTGAAGCTTTCTTT.